Listed below are T cell receptor beta chains from one sample, sequenced in a study of T cell responses to AZD1222 COVID-19 vaccine. Profiled with immunoSEQ multiplex PCR; TCRdb holds only in-frame clones, not every one. Counted here are some 170,000 clones, 94% occurring once; the ten biggest clones make up 4.5% to 5.5%. The sequenced sample was peripheral blood, obtained 28 days after the second AZD1222 dose. These receptors came from an adult who received the AZD1222 COVID-19 vaccine. Each CDR3 is given with its conserved first and last residue. D genes are given only for firm matches. The size field is filled for only some rows; it gives once, few, many or a size class.

CDR3,DNA,size,length,J,V,D
CASSFQGSYGYTF,TGTGCCAGCAGCTTCCAGGGGTCATATGGCTACACCTTC,.,13,TRBJ1-2,TRBV5-5,.
CASSFFGESNEQYF,TGTGCCAGCAGCTTTTTCGGGGAATCGAACGAGCAGTACTTC,.,14,TRBJ2-7,TRBV7-9,.
CASSDRGHEQFF,TGTGCCAGTTCCGACAGGGGGCATGAGCAGTTCTTC,.,12,TRBJ2-1,TRBV7-9,TRBD1
CASSSRAHTQYF,TGTGCCAGCAGTAGCCGGGCCCATACGCAGTATTTT,.,12,TRBJ2-3,TRBV28,.
CASSLTGESGYTF,TGTGCCAGCAGCTTAACTGGGGAAAGTGGCTACACCTTC,.,13,TRBJ1-2,TRBV7-2,.
CASSSDRWGETQYF,TGTGCCAGCAGCTCGGACAGGTGGGGGGAGACCCAGTACTTC,once,14,TRBJ2-5,TRBV5-6,TRBD1
CASRQGLADEQFF,TGTGCCAGCAGGCAGGGACTAGCGGATGAGCAGTTCTTC,.,13,TRBJ2-1,TRBV5-5,TRBD2
CASSDITGTSGRGPYEQYF,TGTGCCAGCAGTGACATTACAGGGACTAGCGGGAGGGGGCCCTACGAGCAGTACTTC,once,19,TRBJ2-7,TRBV6-1,TRBD2
CASSLTGRNTEAFF,TGTGCCAGCAGCTTAACAGGGAGGAACACTGAAGCTTTCTTT,.,14,TRBJ1-1,TRBV5-5,.
CASSQETPWGLYNSPLHF,TGCGCCAGCAGCCAAGAAACCCCCTGGGGGCTCTATAATTCACCCCTCCACTTT,.,18,TRBJ1-6,TRBV4-3,.
CASSQVGDSSYEQYF,TGCGCCAGCAGCCAAGTCGGAGACAGCTCCTACGAGCAGTACTTC,.,15,TRBJ2-7,TRBV4-1,.
CASSLVGGPNEKLFF,TGTGCCAGCAGCTTAGTTGGGGGCCCTAATGAAAAACTGTTTTTT,.,15,TRBJ1-4,TRBV7-8,.
CASSLDIEQFF,TGCGCCAGCAGCTTGGATATTGAGCAGTTCTTC,.,11,TRBJ2-1,TRBV5-1,.
CASSIRLLAGGPLGTGELFF,TGTGCCAGTAGTATAAGGCTCCTAGCGGGAGGGCCGTTGGGCACCGGGGAGCTGTTTTTT,.,20,TRBJ2-2,TRBV19,TRBD2
CASSLHRELFF,TGTGCCAGCAGCCTCCACCGGGAGCTGTTTTTT,.,11,TRBJ2-2,TRBV5-5,.
CASSYAGVDGPTDTQYF,TGTGCCAGCAGTTACGCGGGAGTTGATGGTCCCACAGATACGCAGTATTTT,.,17,TRBJ2-3,TRBV6-2/TRBV6-3,TRBD2
CATSDRLAGNTGELFF,TGTGCCACCAGTGATCGACTAGCGGGGAACACCGGGGAGCTGTTTTTT,.,16,TRBJ2-2,TRBV24-1,TRBD2
CASSLYQGAHNAQFF,TGTGCCAGCAGCCTCTACCAGGGGGCCCACAATGCGCAGTTCTTC,.,15,TRBJ2-1,TRBV3-1/TRBV3-2,TRBD1
CASSKDLAGNTIYF,TGTGCCAGCAGCAAGGACCTTGCTGGAAACACCATATATTTT,.,14,TRBJ1-3,TRBV5-4,.
CSASDQRENNEQFF,TGCAGTGCTAGTGACCAGCGGGAGAACAATGAGCAGTTCTTC,.,14,TRBJ2-1,TRBV20-1,TRBD2
CASRLTRGDGAEAFF,TGTGCCAGCAGACTAACCAGGGGGGATGGCGCTGAAGCTTTCTTT,.,15,TRBJ1-1,TRBV27,TRBD1
CASSLGAGTMSTEAFF,TGCGCCAGCAGCTTGGGGGCAGGGACCATGAGCACTGAAGCTTTCTTT,once,16,TRBJ1-1,TRBV5-1,.
CAWSLNYEQYF,TGTGCCTGGAGTTTGAACTACGAGCAGTACTTC,.,11,TRBJ2-7,TRBV30,.
CASSQGGLSNEKLFF,TGTGCCAGCAGCCAAGGGGGACTGTCCAATGAAAAACTGTTTTTT,.,15,TRBJ1-4,TRBV3-1/TRBV3-2,.
CASSLGLGQPQHF,TGCGCCAGCAGCTTGGGATTGGGACAGCCCCAGCATTTT,.,13,TRBJ1-5,TRBV5-1,.
CASSIVYGELGNQPQHF,TGTGCCAGTAGTATAGTGTATGGAGAATTGGGCAATCAGCCCCAGCATTTT,.,17,TRBJ1-5,TRBV19,.
CASRPNPHPGVVANEKLFF,TGTGCCAGCAGACCCAACCCACACCCGGGGGTTGTAGCTAATGAAAAACTGTTTTTT,.,19,TRBJ1-4,TRBV5-5,.
CASSTSAKNIQYF,TGTGCCAGTAGTACCTCAGCCAAAAACATTCAGTACTTC,.,13,TRBJ2-4,TRBV19,.
CATSEQGGDTQYF,TGTGCCACCAGTGAACAGGGCGGAGACACGCAGTATTTT,.,13,TRBJ2-3,TRBV24-1,.
CASSGSPGPLHF,TGTGCCAGCAGTGGTTCCCCAGGACCCCTCCACTTT,.,12,TRBJ1-6,TRBV2,.